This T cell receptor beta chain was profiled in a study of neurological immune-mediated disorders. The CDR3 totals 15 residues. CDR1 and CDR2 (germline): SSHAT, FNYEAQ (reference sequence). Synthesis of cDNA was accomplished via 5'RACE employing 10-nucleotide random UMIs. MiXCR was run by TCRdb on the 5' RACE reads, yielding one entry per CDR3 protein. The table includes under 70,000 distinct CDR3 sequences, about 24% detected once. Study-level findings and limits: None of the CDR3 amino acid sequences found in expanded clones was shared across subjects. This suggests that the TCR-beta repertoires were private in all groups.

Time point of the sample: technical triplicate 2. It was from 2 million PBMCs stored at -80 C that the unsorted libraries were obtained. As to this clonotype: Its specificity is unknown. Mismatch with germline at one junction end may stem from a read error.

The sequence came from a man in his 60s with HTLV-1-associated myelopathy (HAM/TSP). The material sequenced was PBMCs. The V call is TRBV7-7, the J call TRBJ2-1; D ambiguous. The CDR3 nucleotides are TGTGCTAGCAGCTTAGGGCTATCGGCCTATAATGAGCAGTTCTTC. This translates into CASSLGLSAYNEQFF.